The following is a T cell receptor beta chain sequence with its context. The CDR3 consists of 15 residues. From germline, CDR1 is LNHDA and CDR2 SQIVND (reference sequence). The germline V and J ends were trimmed by 4 bases and 0 bases, with 12 bases remaining between them. Researchers ran the PCR with 60 Vbeta and 13 Jbeta primers. TCRdb keeps only in-frame clones here, not all; method: immunoSEQ multiplex PCR. The profile covers around 200,000 clones, with over 80% appearing a single time and roughly 1.6% taken by the ten largest. This specimen comes from a study of cytomegalovirus exposure and HLA in healthy donors.

The source material was PBMCs. The V and J genes are TRBV19 and TRBJ1-1; D possibly corresponds to TRBD1 (6 bases). This TCR came from a man between 50 and 59 years old in good health and CMV-seronegative. Here the CDR3 reads CASSTIDRLNTEAFF. CDR3 DNA sequence: TGTGCCAGTAGTACGATAGACAGGTTGAACACTGAAGCTTTCTTT.